This passage covers 32 T cell receptor beta chains from one sample sequenced in a study of blood T cell repertoires in COVID-19 (dated by TCRdb to between 2020 and 2021). Receptors were amplified or captured by the immunoSEQ multiplex PCR assay. The clones in this table, taken by TCRdb from immuneACCESS, are in-frame only. Not every clone is retained; where verified, under half of the shortfall comes from an unresolved V gene, and the cause of the rest is unknown. Counted in this sample were around 340,000 clones; 80% to 90% of them appeared once. In total, the top ten clones hold roughly 7.1% of the sample. The sequencing input was peripheral blood. All receptors come from a woman between 55 and 75 years old with COVID-19, enrolled during active disease.

The chain couples TRBV9 to TRBJ2-2; TRBD2 matches 14 bases. Germline assignment: CDR1 SGDLS and CDR2 YYNGEE. V lost 0 bases and J lost 4; bases outside the gene matches: 8. The CDR3 spans 19 residues. As DNA, the CDR3 is TGTGCCAGCAGCGTAGCTGTGACTAGCGGGGGGGCGCTCACCGGGGAGCTGTTTTTT. Encoded protein: CASSVAVTSGGALTGELFF.

The chain has TRBV3-1 (or the pseudogene TRBV3-2) and TRBJ2-7, with a tentative D call TRBD2 (6 bases). CDR1 is LGHDT, CDR2 YNNKEL, per germline (reference sequence). Trimming pared 4 bases from V and 1 base from J, leaving 11 bases between. The CDR3 runs 14 residues. The CDR3 sequence is CASSPSGRSYEQYF. The CDR3 DNA sequence: TGTGCCAGCAGCCCCAGCGGGCGATCCTACGAGCAGTACTTC.

The chain employs TRBV2 and TRBJ2-1; no clear D gene. In germline, CDR1 is SNHLY, CDR2 FYNNEI. The V gene lost 6 bases and the J gene lost 10 bases, with 10 bases spanning the gap. The CDR3 covers 11 residues. CDR3 amino acids: CASREFGEQFF. The CDR3 DNA is TGTGCCAGCAGAGAATTCGGGGAGCAGTTCTTC.

The chain combines TRBV18 with TRBJ1-1, with D perhaps TRBD1 (5 bases). In germline, CDR1 is KGHSH, CDR2 LQKENI. This CDR3 is 13 amino acids long. The V and J ends lost 5 bases and 2 bases respectively, with 9 bases between them. The chain's CDR3 is CASSSDSNTEAFF. The CDR3 DNA reads TGTGCCAGCTCATCAGACAGTAACACTGAAGCTTTCTTT.

The CDR3 here is CASSTYTYEQYF. CDR3 coding DNA: TGTGCCAGCTCAACCTATACCTACGAGCAGTACTTC. The chain has TRBV18 and TRBJ2-7; D unclear. The germline CDR1 and CDR2 sequences are KGHSH and LQKENI. The CDR3 covers 12 residues. The V gene lost 5 bases and the J gene lost 2 bases, with 7 bases spanning the gap.

This clone has just a few counts. The genes are TRBV25-1 and TRBJ1-2, with a tentative D call TRBD1 (5 bases). Germline CDR1 and CDR2: MGHDK and SYGVNS. V lost 4 bases and J 6 bases, leaving 15 bases between the germline ends. The CDR3 extends over 14 amino acids. CDR3 DNA: TGTGCCAGCAGTGGGGGCAGCGAAATCGATGGCTACACCTTC. It yields the protein CASSGGSEIDGYTF.

This sequence joins TRBV27 and TRBJ2-1, with a tentative D call TRBD2 (6 bases). V dropped 6 bases and J dropped 3 bases, with 21 bases sitting between them. The CDR3 is 17 residues long. Germline assignment: CDR1 MNHEY and CDR2 SMNVEV (reference sequence). For the CDR3, the DNA is TGTGCCAGCAGCCTTTGGGAGGCGTCTGCCTACTACAATGAGCAGTTCTTC. Residues: CASSLWEASAYYNEQFF.

The chain couples TRBV3-1 (or the pseudogene TRBV3-2) to TRBJ1-1; no definite D call. V was cut by 0 bases and J by 3 bases, with 5 bases left in between. CDR3 length: 13 amino acids. Germline V lookup: CDR1 LGHDT, CDR2 YNNKEL (reference sequence). CDR3 sequence: CASSQDPDTEAFF. As DNA, the CDR3 is TGTGCCAGCAGCCAAGATCCAGACACTGAAGCTTTCTTT.

V is TRBV5-1 and J is TRBJ1-5; tentatively, D is TRBD1 (5 bases). V was trimmed by 2 bases and J by 6 bases, leaving 15 bases between them. Germline V lookup: CDR1 SGHRS, CDR2 YFSETQ. The CDR3 spans 15 residues. This chain's CDR3 is CASSFEGDKGQPQHF. The CDR3 bases are TGCGCCAGCAGCTTTGAAGGGGATAAGGGTCAGCCCCAGCATTTT.

In its sample, this clone was seen once. V usage is TRBV14 and J usage is TRBJ1-2; TRBD1 matches at 7 bases. J gave up 6 bases and V 0 bases, and 7 bases lay outside the gene matches. Germline-derived CDR1 and CDR2 are SGHDN and FVKESK. The CDR3 length is 15 residues. The CDR3 is CASSQDSGTANGYTF. The CDR3 bases are TGTGCCAGCAGCCAAGACTCCGGGACAGCCAATGGCTACACCTTC.

This chain links TRBV7-9 with TRBJ2-3; 12 bases map to TRBD2. With V trimmed by 8 bases and J by 6 bases, 12 bases remained unmatched. CDR3 size: 16 residues. Looked up from germline, CDR1 is SEHNR and CDR2 is FQNEAQ (reference sequence). CDR3: CASHLGLAGGHDTQYF. The CDR3 DNA follows: TGTGCCAGCCACCTTGGGCTAGCGGGGGGGCACGATACGCAGTATTTT.

The rearrangement uses TRBV29-1 and TRBJ1-2; D is ambiguous. The CDR3 runs to 11 residues. Deletions cut 4 bases from V and 6 bases from J, with 9 bases between. Germline V CDR1 and CDR2: SQVTM, ANQGSEA. As DNA, the CDR3 is TGCAGCGTTGGCCTAGAAGATGGCTACACCTTC. This codes for CSVGLEDGYTF.

The rearrangement links TRBV9 to TRBJ2-2; 10 bases match TRBD2. The length of the CDR3 is 16 residues. Germline lookup yields CDR1 SGDLS and CDR2 YYNGEE. V shed 0 bases and J 5 bases; nucleotides not matched to a gene: 4. CDR3 protein: CASSVVSGGATGELFF. DNA of the CDR3: TGTGCCAGCAGCGTAGTAAGCGGGGGGGCAACCGGGGAGCTGTTTTTT.

The chain couples TRBV18 to TRBJ1-2, with a possible D match to TRBD1 (5 bases). The germline CDR1 and CDR2 sequences are KGHSH and LQKENI. The V gene lost 1 base and the J gene lost 2 bases, with 14 bases spanning the gap. CDR3 size: 16 residues. The CDR3 sequence: CASSPQSQGMNYGYTF. CDR3 coding DNA: TGTGCCAGCTCACCACAATCGCAGGGCATGAACTATGGCTACACCTTC.

The rearrangement links TRBV5-1 to TRBJ2-3; D gene uncertain. Germline-derived CDR1 and CDR2 are SGHRS and YFSETQ. V gave up 5 bases and J gave up 6 bases, with 13 bases separating them. The CDR3 is 13 residues long. The CDR3 region is CASRPDSPDTQYF. DNA for the CDR3: TGCGCCAGCAGGCCTGACTCCCCGGATACGCAGTATTTT.

In this sample, this clone turned up once. The genes are TRBV30 and TRBJ1-2; possible D gene TRBD1, 5 bases. This CDR3 contains 14 residues. The germline V and J ends were trimmed by 3 bases and 4 bases, with 15 bases remaining between them. Germline CDR1 GTSNPN, CDR2 SVGIG (reference sequence). This CDR3 is CAWRERPGPYGYTF. CDR3 nucleotides: TGTGCCTGGAGAGAACGACCAGGGCCCTATGGCTACACCTTC. Variable domain in full (rest from reference TRBV30 and TRBJ1-2): SQTIHQWPATLVQPVGSPLSLECTVEGTSNPNLYWYRQAAGRGLQLLFYSVGIGQISSEVPQNLSASRPQDRQFILSSKKLLLSDSGFYLCAWRERPGPYGYTFGSGTRLTVV.

The chain joins TRBV19 to TRBJ1-1; 10 nucleotides match TRBD1. The CDR3 length is 14 residues. The V segment lost 9 bases and the J segment 3 bases; nucleotides outside the gene matches: 7. In germline, CDR1 is LNHDA, CDR2 SQIVND (reference sequence). The CDR3 coding sequence is TGTGCCAGGAGGGACAGGGGAAACGACACTGAAGCTTTCTTT. It codes for CARRDRGNDTEAFF. Based on the CDR3 plus reference TRBV19 and TRBJ1-1, the full variable domain is DGGITQSPKYLFRKEGQNVTLSCEQNLNHDAMYWYRQDPGQGLRLIYYSQIVNDFQKGDIAEGYSVSREKKESFPLTVTSAQKNPTAFYLCARRDRGNDTEAFFGQGTRLTVV.

This chain uses TRBV27 with TRBJ1-5, with no clear D. Trimming removed 4 bases from V and 0 bases from J, with 10 bases in between. The CDR3 covers 15 residues. CDR1 and CDR2 from the germline V gene are MNHEY and SMNVEV (reference sequence). DNA for the CDR3: TGTGCCAGCAGTTCCTTTCCGTTTAGCAATCAGCCCCAGCATTTT. This codes for CASSSFPFSNQPQHF.

The chain recombines TRBV7-2 with TRBJ1-6; a weak D match, TRBD1 (6 bases). The V end was cut by 6 bases, the J end by 7 bases, with 13 bases between. Germline V CDR1 and CDR2: SGHTA, FQGNSA. The CDR3 loop spans 14 amino acids. CDR3 DNA: TGTGCCAGCAGAGGGGGAATCTGGAATTCACCCCTCCACTTT. It yields the protein CASRGGIWNSPLHF.

With respect to this clone: Distinct nucleotide sequences in the sample also encode this CDR3. This chain uses TRBV19 with TRBJ1-2, with 7 positions matching TRBD1. Germline V gives CDR1 LNHDA, CDR2 SQIVND (reference sequence). The V gene end was trimmed by 1 base and the J gene end by 7 bases; junction bases not matched to a gene: 3. The CDR3 has 13 residues. The CDR3 DNA follows: TGTGCCAGTAGTATAGGACAGGGAACTGGCTACACCTTC. This translates into CASSIGQGTGYTF.

This sequence joins TRBV30 and TRBJ1-6, with a tentative D call TRBD1 (5 bases). The germline V gene encodes CDR1 GTSNPN and CDR2 SVGIG (reference sequence). The CDR3 consists of 16 residues. V shed 0 bases and J shed 7 bases, with 16 bases lying between them. The chain's CDR3 is CAWSVELGPGNSPLHF. In DNA form, the CDR3 reads TGTGCCTGGAGTGTCGAATTGGGGCCGGGCAATTCACCCCTCCACTTT.

This chain uses TRBV6-2 or TRBV6-3 with TRBJ2-5; 10 positions match TRBD2. V lost 2 bases to trimming and J lost 1 base; unmatched junction nucleotides: 7. Per the germline V gene, CDR1 is MNHEY and CDR2 is SVGEGT. This CDR3 contains 17 residues. CDR3 DNA sequence: TGTGCCAGCAGTTACGCTAGCGGGGGAGAACTCCAAGAGACCCAGTACTTC. This translates into CASSYASGGELQETQYF.

The chain couples TRBV24-1 to TRBJ2-3, with 12 positions matching TRBD1. V shed 5 bases, J shed 4 bases, and the junction held 3 bases outside the gene matches. CDR1 KGHDR and CDR2 SFDVKD come from the germline V gene. CDR3 length equals 15 residues. CDR3 sequence: CATSGGTGGSDTQYF. CDR3 coding DNA: TGTGCCACCAGTGGGGGGACAGGGGGCTCAGATACGCAGTATTTT.

This rearrangement joins TRBV5-1 to TRBJ1-2; perhaps TRBD1 as D (6 bases). Between the trimmed V and J ends, which lost 0 bases and 4 bases, there was a span of 13 bases. The germline gives CDR1 SGHRS, CDR2 YFSETQ. CDR3 length equals 15 residues. CDR3 region: CASSLDPGARYGYTF. The CDR3 DNA reads TGCGCCAGCAGCTTGGACCCAGGGGCTCGCTATGGCTACACCTTC.

This clone occurred once. The chain is built from TRBV6-5 and TRBJ2-5; unclear D gene. Trimming removed 2 bases at V and 1 base at J, with 11 bases between. Germline-derived CDR1 and CDR2 are MNHEY and SVGAGI. The CDR3 has 15 residues. CDR3 amino acids: CASSYSPTAQETQYF. The CDR3 DNA reads TGTGCCAGCAGTTACAGTCCCACAGCCCAAGAGACCCAGTACTTC.

V usage is TRBV3-1 (or the pseudogene TRBV3-2) and J usage is TRBJ2-7, with D uncertain. V shed 2 bases and J shed 4 bases, with 9 bases lying between them. The germline gives CDR1 LGHDT, CDR2 YNNKEL (reference sequence). This CDR3 is built from 13 residues. The CDR3 DNA is TGTGCCAGCAGCCAATCCGGGTTATACGAGCAGTACTTC. Its translation: CASSQSGLYEQYF.

The rearrangement joins TRBV5-1 to TRBJ2-7; 7 nucleotides line up with TRBD1. The germline CDR1 and CDR2 sequences are SGHRS and YFSETQ. There are 14 residues in the CDR3. J lost 4 bases, V lost 1 base, and 5 bases had no gene match. The CDR3 DNA sequence: TGCGCCAGCAGCTTGAGTAGGGGGCAATACGAGCAGTACTTC. Translated, it gives CASSLSRGQYEQYF.

The V call is TRBV3-1 (or the pseudogene TRBV3-2), the J call TRBJ1-1; no clear D. Germline-derived CDR1 and CDR2 are LGHDT and YNNKEL (reference sequence). Trimming removed 3 bases at V and 3 bases at J, with 11 bases between. The CDR3 has 14 amino acids. The CDR3 loop reads CASSHSTEDTEAFF. The CDR3 region has the DNA TGTGCCAGCAGCCACTCGACCGAGGACACTGAAGCTTTCTTT.

The rearrangement uses TRBV10-3 and TRBJ1-1, with 12 bases fitting TRBD1. The CDR3 runs 17 residues. Trimming took 9 bases from V and 4 from J; bases not matched to a gene: 15. Germline V gene data show CDR1 as ENHRY and CDR2 as SYGVKD. The CDR3 reads CAIQSGTGGFGGTEAFF. CDR3 nucleotide sequence: TGTGCCATACAATCCGGGACAGGGGGCTTCGGAGGCACTGAAGCTTTCTTT.

This clone was counted between two and nine times. The CDR3 nucleotides read TGTGCCAGCAGCTGGGACAGACCGGGACAGCCCCAGCATTTT. Encoded protein: CASSWDRPGQPQHF. The chain couples TRBV7-9 to TRBJ1-5, with TRBD1 identical over 7 bases. V was pared by 4 bases and J by 7 bases, with 7 bases of the junction left unmatched. Germline lookup yields CDR1 SEHNR and CDR2 FQNEAQ (reference sequence). CDR3 length: 14 residues.

The chain has TRBV6-2 or TRBV6-3 and TRBJ2-1; 9 bases map to TRBD2. From germline, CDR1 is MNHEY and CDR2 SVGEGT. Trimming removed 0 bases from V and 3 bases from J; junction bases left unmatched: 6. This CDR3 has 17 residues. The CDR3 coding sequence is TGTGCCAGCAGTTACTCAGCTAGCGGGGTCCTCTACAATGAGCAGTTCTTC. It is translated as CASSYSASGVLYNEQFF.

This chain uses TRBV30 with TRBJ2-5; 7 bases fit TRBD1. Germline V CDR1 and CDR2: GTSNPN, SVGIG (reference sequence). Losses at the gene ends were 0 bases for V and 4 bases for J; bases not matched to a gene: 2. The CDR3 covers 13 residues. CDR3 loop: CAWSVQGPETQYF. The CDR3 DNA sequence: TGTGCCTGGAGTGTACAGGGGCCAGAGACCCAGTACTTC. The full variable domain, its missing parts supplied by reference TRBV30 and TRBJ2-5, is SQTIHQWPATLVQPVGSPLSLECTVEGTSNPNLYWYRQAAGRGLQLLFYSVGIGQISSEVPQNLSASRPQDRQFILSSKKLLLSDSGFYLCAWSVQGPETQYFGPGTRLLVL.